Listed below are T cell receptor beta chains from one sample, sequenced in a study of blood T cells in healthy people across ages. TCRdb passed the 5' RACE reads through MiXCR, listing each CDR3 protein once. The sample contains 1.5 million to 2 million distinct CDR3 sequences, about two fifths of which appear only once. Sequenced sample: blood. The receptor set was obtained from a human donor in good health. CDR3s include the opening cysteine and the closing phenylalanine or tryptophan. Fields, in order: clone size, J gene, D gene, V gene, CDR3 protein, CDR3 DNA. A D gene is named only where the DNA matches it firmly. Only part of the rows carry a size: once, few, many, or a class if the clone is expanded.

>NA|TRBJ1-4|NA|TRBV7-2
CASSLYVRNEKLFF
TGTGCCAGCAGCTTATATGTCCGTAATGAAAAACTGTTTTTT
>NA|TRBJ1-2|TRBD1|TRBV6-6
CASRRATGVGYTF
TGTGCCAGTAGGCGGGCCACAGGGGTAGGCTACACCTTC
>NA|TRBJ1-1|NA|TRBV13
CASRQTGNEWLDEAFF
TGCGCCAGCAGGCAAACAGGGAACGAATGGCTAGATGAAGCTTTCTTT
>NA|TRBJ2-1|NA|TRBV19
CASSMGGSSYNEQFF
TGTGCCAGTAGTATGGGTGGTAGCTCCTACAATGAGCAGTTCTTC
>NA|TRBJ2-3|TRBD2|TRBV6-2/TRBV6-3
CASSCSPEAGLPYF
TGTGCCAGCAGTTGCTCACCTGAAGCGGGGCTACCGTATTTT
>NA|TRBJ2-5|TRBD2|TRBV11-2
CASSWGLATQETQYF
TGTGCCAGCAGCTGGGGACTAGCGACCCAAGAGACCCAGTACTTC
>few|TRBJ1-1|NA|TRBV29-1
CSVTPQGRGTEAFF
TGCAGCGTCACACCCCAGGGACGGGGCACTGAAGCTTTCTTT
>NA|TRBJ1-2|TRBD1|TRBV5-1
CASRLRQGLNYGYTF
TGCGCCAGCAGATTAAGACAGGGCCTTAACTATGGCTACACCTTC
>NA|TRBJ2-1|TRBD2|TRBV24-1
CATSRLAGGIGEQFF
TGTGCCACCAGTCGGCTAGCGGGGGGGATTGGAGAGCAGTTCTTC
>few|TRBJ2-7|TRBD2|TRBV20-1
CSATPSWEGFDEQYF
TGCAGTGCTACCCCCTCTTGGGAGGGGTTTGACGAGCAGTACTTC
>few|TRBJ1-4|NA|TRBV4-3
CASSQVYGGGEKLFF
TGCGCCAGCAGCCAAGTATACGGGGGCGGTGAAAAACTGTTTTTT
>NA|TRBJ2-2|NA|TRBV28
CASSFRSAATDNTGELFF
TGTGCCAGCAGTTTTAGGTCGGCAGCAACCGATAACACCGGGGAGCTGTTTTTT
>NA|TRBJ1-2|NA|TRBV7-9
CASSSQGAGANYGYTF
TGTGCCAGCAGCTCCCAAGGCGCAGGGGCGAACTATGGCTACACCTTC
>NA|TRBJ2-1|NA|TRBV11-3
CASSSGAGSGYYNKQFF
TGTGCCAGCAGCTCGGGGGCGGGGAGCGGGTATTACAATAAGCAGTTCTTC
>NA|TRBJ2-2|TRBD2|TRBV9
CASSPRLAGGWNTGELFF
TGTGCCAGCAGCCCCCGACTAGCGGGGGGGTGGAACACCGGGGAGCTGTTTTTT
>NA|TRBJ1-5|NA|TRBV4-3
CASSQTVWSDYSNQPQHF
TGCGCCAGCAGCCAAACCGTCTGGTCGGACTATAGCAATCAGCCCCAGCATTTT
>NA|TRBJ2-7|TRBD2|TRBV11-2
CASSTGGRTYEQYF
TGTGCCAGCAGCACGGGAGGCAGGACTTACGAGCAGTACTTC
>few|TRBJ2-5|NA|TRBV12-3/TRBV12-4
CASTSGLQETQYF
TGTGCCAGCACCTCGGGACTGCAAGAGACCCAGTACTTC
>NA|TRBJ2-1|NA|TRBV12-3/TRBV12-4
CASRQTQPGQETQFF
TGTGCCAGCAGACAAACCCAGCCGGGGCAAGAGACCCAGTTCTTC
>NA|TRBJ2-3|TRBD1|TRBV9
CASSADRVGTGTQYF
TGTGCCAGCAGCGCGGACAGGGTAGGAACAGGTACGCAGTATTTT
>NA|TRBJ1-2|NA|TRBV7-2
CASSLSSDNYGYTF
TGTGCCAGCAGCTTATCGTCAGATAACTATGGCTACACCTTC
>once|TRBJ1-5|NA|TRBV27
CASSVMQGNQPQHF
TGTGCCAGCAGTGTAATGCAGGGGAATCAGCCCCAGCATTTT
>NA|TRBJ2-5|TRBD2|TRBV20-1
CGARDPAGVQETQYF
TGCGGTGCTAGAGATCCCGCGGGGGTCCAAGAGACCCAGTACTTC
>few|TRBJ2-5|NA|TRBV29-1
CSVSTGNQETQYF
TGCAGCGTTAGCACCGGGAACCAAGAGACCCAGTACTTC
>NA|TRBJ2-4|TRBD1|TRBV29-1
CSARGDRLAKNIQYF
TGCAGCGCCCGAGGGGACAGACTAGCCAAAAACATTCAGTACTTC
>NA|TRBJ2-7|NA|TRBV21-1
CASTLVGGQPSYEQYF
TGTGCCAGCACCCTGGTGGGGGGACAGCCATCCTACGAGCAGTACTTC
>few|TRBJ1-2|NA|TRBV20-1
CSASGTRNYGYTF
TGCAGTGCTTCCGGGACCAGAAACTATGGCTACACCTTC
>NA|TRBJ1-2|NA|TRBV29-1
CSVEDVGWGRVNYGYTF
TGCAGCGTTGAAGATGTGGGCTGGGGTCGCGTTAACTATGGCTACACCTTC
>once|TRBJ1-6|NA|TRBV10-3
CAISRDYESPLHF
TGTGCCATCAGCCGGGATTACGAATCACCCCTCCACTTT
>few|TRBJ2-5|TRBD2|TRBV20-1
CGASLIAGGETQYF
TGCGGTGCTAGCCTCATCGCCGGGGGGGAGACCCAGTACTTC
>NA|TRBJ2-5|NA|TRBV20-1
CSARVNGGRVETQYF
TGCAGTGCTAGAGTTAACGGGGGCCGGGTAGAGACCCAGTACTTC
>NA|TRBJ2-1|TRBD2|TRBV20-1
CSASRGTSANEQFF
TGCAGTGCTAGCCGCGGGACTAGCGCCAATGAGCAGTTCTTC
>few|TRBJ2-1|NA|TRBV29-1
CSVGTGAELYNEQFF
TGCAGCGTAGGGACCGGGGCCGAGCTATACAATGAGCAGTTCTTC
>NA|TRBJ1-2|NA|TRBV5-6
CASSNTDNGYTF
TGTGCCAGCAGCAACACAGATAATGGCTACACCTTC
>few|TRBJ2-1|NA|TRBV7-2
CASSLARRGNEQFF
TGTGCCAGCAGCTTAGCGCGGCGGGGCAATGAGCAGTTCTTC
>NA|TRBJ2-3|NA|TRBV10-3
CAISEALPGAGAVAQYF
TGTGCCATCAGTGAGGCGTTACCAGGGGCCGGTGCGGTGGCGCAGTATTTT
>NA|TRBJ2-7|NA|TRBV28
CASREPVSYEQYF
TGTGCCAGCAGGGAACCCGTCTCCTACGAGCAGTACTTC
>NA|TRBJ2-7|NA|TRBV4-1
CASSQVTSPLEQYF
TGCGCCAGCAGCCAAGTAACTAGTCCTCTCGAGCAGTACTTC
>NA|TRBJ1-4|NA|TRBV2
CASKVNNEKLFF
TGTGCCAGCAAAGTAAATAATGAAAAACTGTTTTTT
>few|TRBJ2-1|TRBD2|TRBV9
CASSQSGLASNKQFF
TGTGCCAGCAGCCAATCGGGACTAGCGTCCAATAAGCAGTTCTTC
>few|TRBJ2-3|TRBD2|TRBV4-3
CASSQAAGGGTDTQYF
TGCGCCAGCAGCCAAGCGGCGGGGGGTGGCACAGATACGCAGTATTTT
>NA|TRBJ1-4|NA|TRBV10-3
CAISPGPEGEKLFF
TGTGCCATCAGCCCGGGACCCGAGGGGGAAAAACTGTTTTTT
>NA|TRBJ2-3|NA|TRBV12-3/TRBV12-4
CASSLKGGGADTQYF
TGTGCCAGCAGTCTGAAAGGGGGGGGGGCAGATACGCAGTATTTT
>many|TRBJ1-4|TRBD1|TRBV4-3
CASSQGQGGEKLFF
TGCGCCAGCAGCCAGGGACAGGGAGGAGAAAAACTGTTTTTT
>NA|TRBJ1-1|NA|TRBV29-1
CSVKTGSSEAFF
TGCAGCGTCAAGACAGGTTCCTCTGAAGCTTTCTTT
>NA|TRBJ2-5|TRBD2|TRBV5-5
CASSSVGGGETQYF
TGCGCCAGCAGCTCCGTGGGGGGAGGGGAGACCCAGTACTTC
>few|TRBJ2-3|TRBD2|TRBV12-3/TRBV12-4
CASSSHPGLAGTQYF
TGTGCCAGCAGTTCACATCCGGGACTAGCGGGGACGCAGTATTTT
>NA|TRBJ2-5|TRBD2|TRBV12-3/TRBV12-4
CASSNLAVETQYF
TGTGCCAGCAGCAACCTAGCGGTGGAGACCCAGTACTTC
>NA|TRBJ1-2|NA|TRBV28
CASSWNRLPYGYTF
TGTGCCAGCAGTTGGAACCGGCTCCCTTATGGCTACACCTTC
>NA|TRBJ2-2|NA|TRBV7-7
CASSFRSSGELFF
TGTGCCAGCAGCTTTCGATCGTCCGGGGAGCTGTTTTTT
>few|TRBJ1-1|NA|TRBV10-3
CATILGRRGWDTEAFF
TGTGCCACCATCCTGGGTAGAAGAGGGTGGGACACTGAAGCTTTCTTT
>few|TRBJ2-1|NA|TRBV12-3/TRBV12-4
CASSFEGARIYNEQFF
TGTGCCAGCAGTTTTGAGGGTGCCCGGATCTACAATGAGCAGTTCTTC
>NA|TRBJ2-1|TRBD2|TRBV6-5
CASSFENRGGNYEQFF
TGTGCCAGCAGTTTCGAAAATCGGGGGGGGAACTATGAGCAGTTCTTC
>NA|TRBJ2-7|NA|TRBV19
CASSIGTTYEQYF
TGTGCCAGTAGTATCGGGACAACCTACGAGCAGTACTTC
>few|TRBJ1-1|NA|TRBV20-1
CSAREPGGTSDQAFF
TGCAGTGCTAGAGAACCCGGGGGGACATCGGATCAAGCTTTCTTT
>NA|TRBJ2-2|TRBD1|TRBV2
CASSGTGTEVGELFF
TGTGCCAGCAGTGGGACAGGAACTGAGGTCGGGGAGCTGTTTTTT
>NA|TRBJ2-7|NA|TRBV7-9
CASSYLGGRTSFEQYF
TGTGCCAGCAGCTACCTGGGGGGCCGGACCTCCTTCGAGCAGTACTTC